The clone carrying this T cell receptor (beta chain) was observed a few times. The antigen is undetermined. The CDR3 is 15 amino acids. The germline CDR1 and CDR2 sequences are LNHDA and SQIVND (reference sequence). Trimming removed 5 bases from V and 4 bases from J; junction bases left unmatched: 7. Unique molecular identifiers tagged the TCRbeta library. MiXCR was run by TCRdb on the PCR reads, yielding one entry per CDR3 protein. The data show about 830,000 distinct CDR3 sequences, 15% to 20% seen once. This entry is derived from a study of T-cell reconstitution after alpha-beta-depleted transplantation in children. General study findings and limits: Day-60 TCRbeta diversity that was high in some patients was derived from surviving recipient T cells and thymic progenitors. Several hundred expanded graft clones reportedly supplied alpha-beta T cells about two months after transplant. One year after transplant, T-cell counts and diversity came mostly from newly produced T cells.

Specimen: PBMCs, mostly from graft donor cells, collected 360 days after TCRalphabeta/CD19-depleted stem cell transplant. This receptor was identified in a male patient younger than 18 who had a stem cell transplant for acute lymphoblastic leukemia, so the T cells may come from the graft donor. The gene calls are TRBV19 and TRBJ2-1; 8 positions agree with TRBD2. The CDR3 nucleotides read TGTGCCAGTAGTCGGACTAGCAGATTATACAATGAGCAGTTCTTC. Translation gives CASSRTSRLYNEQFF.